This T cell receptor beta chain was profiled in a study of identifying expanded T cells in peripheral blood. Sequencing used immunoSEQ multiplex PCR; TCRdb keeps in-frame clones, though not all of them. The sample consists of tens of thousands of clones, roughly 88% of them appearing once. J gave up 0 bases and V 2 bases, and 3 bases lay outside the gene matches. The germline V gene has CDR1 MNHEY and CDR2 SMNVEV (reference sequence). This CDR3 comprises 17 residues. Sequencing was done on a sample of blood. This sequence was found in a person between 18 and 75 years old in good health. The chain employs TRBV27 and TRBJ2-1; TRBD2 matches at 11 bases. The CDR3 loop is CASSLGTSGSSYNEQFF. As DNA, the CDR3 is TGTGCCAGCAGTTTAGGGACTAGCGGTAGCTCCTACAATGAGCAGTTCTTC.